Below are 25 T cell receptor beta chains sequenced from a single sample in a study of Graves' ophthalmopathy and Graves' hyperthyroidism. The authors amplified TCR beta CDR3 regions from RNA transcripts. RT-PCR with HTBI primers came first, then second-round multiplex PCR. TCRdb reanalysed the multiplex PCR reads using MiXCR and keeps one entry per CDR3 protein. The sample lists 350,000 to 450,000 distinct CDR3 sequences, around 19% occurring once. The sample taken for sequencing was peripheral blood. The receptors stem from a woman under 30 with Graves' ophthalmopathy.

The sample holds many counts of this clonotype. The chain uses TRBV7-9 and TRBJ1-5; D is unresolved. This CDR3 contains 15 residues. Looked up from germline, CDR1 is SEHNR and CDR2 is FQNEAQ (reference sequence). Trimming shortened V by 4 bases and J by 1 base, and 11 bases separated the two germline ends. CDR3 loop: CASSSTPPSNQPQHF. CDR3 sequence (DNA): TGTGCCAGCAGCTCTACTCCCCCGAGCAATCAGCCCCAGCATTTT.

About this clonotype itself: Just one base apart from a much larger clone, this may be a read error. The chain links TRBV7-9 to TRBJ1-5; TRBD1 might be the D (6 bases). CDR3 length: 13 residues. Germline V CDR1 and CDR2: SEHNR, FQNEAQ (reference sequence). Trimming pared 6 bases from V and 5 bases from J, leaving 11 bases between. The CDR3: CASSWEGDQPQHF. DNA of the CDR3: TGTGCCAGCAGTTGGGAGGGGGATCAGCCCCAGCATTTT. Variable domain in full (rest from reference TRBV7-9 and TRBJ1-5): DTGVSQNPRHKITKRGQNVTFRCDPISEHNRLYWYRQTLGQGPEFLTYFQNEAQLEKSRLLSDRFSAERPKGSFSTLEIQRTEQGDSAMYLCASSWEGDQPQHFGDGTRLSIL.

This chain connects TRBV11-2 to TRBJ2-2; D might be TRBD1 (6 bases). V shed 6 bases and J shed 1 base, with 18 bases lying between them. The CDR3 runs 17 residues. Germline CDR1 SGHAT, CDR2 FQNNGV. This CDR3 is CASSRLTGQMNTGELFF. DNA for the CDR3: TGTGCCAGCAGTCGCCTAACGGGACAAATGAACACCGGGGAGCTGTTTTTT.

The chain is built from TRBV6-1 and TRBJ2-5; the D is unclear. Germline lookup yields CDR1 MNHNS and CDR2 SASEGT. CDR3 length equals 14 residues. V lost 8 bases, J lost 5 bases, and 18 bases lay in between. CDR3 in amino acids: CASQPRLGRETQYF. The DNA for the CDR3 is TGTGCCAGCCAGCCTCGCCTGGGCCGGGAGACCCAGTACTTC.

This clonotype was found many times. The chain joins TRBV10-3 to TRBJ1-5; D is unclear. CDR3 length: 13 residues. V lost 3 bases and J 6 bases, leaving 9 bases between the germline ends. CDR1 ENHRY and CDR2 SYGVKD come from the germline V gene. The CDR3 nucleotides read TGTGCCATCAGTGATCGGGGAGGTCAGCCCCAGCATTTT. Translation: CAISDRGGQPQHF.

At least ten counts were recorded for this clonotype. This chain joins TRBV6-2 or TRBV6-3 and TRBJ2-7; D is undetermined. The germline V gene encodes CDR1 MNHEY and CDR2 SVGEGT. V was pared by 4 bases and J by 0 bases, with 7 bases between. This CDR3 contains 13 residues. The DNA of the CDR3 is TGTGCCAGCAGTTCCACCTTCTCCTACGAGCAGTACTTC. This sequence encodes CASSSTFSYEQYF.

This clonotype was observed many times. This chain uses TRBV6-5 with TRBJ1-2; no reliable D call. The CDR3 spans 13 residues. Trimming cost V 5 bases and J 2 bases, with 9 bases left between them. CDR1 and CDR2 (germline): MNHEY, SVGAGI. The CDR3 reads CASSLDGNYGYTF. CDR3 bases: TGTGCCAGCAGTCTGGACGGGAACTATGGCTACACCTTC.

This clonotype was counted at least ten times. V gene TRBV7-9 combines with J gene TRBJ1-1; possibly TRBD1 for D (5 bases). V gave up 5 bases and J gave up 0 bases, with 13 bases separating them. The CDR3 has 15 residues. CDR1 and CDR2 (germline): SEHNR, FQNEAQ (reference sequence). CDR3 sequence: CASSHGHPVNTEAFF. For the CDR3, the DNA is TGTGCCAGCAGCCATGGACACCCGGTGAACACTGAAGCTTTCTTT.

V usage is TRBV2 and J usage is TRBJ1-1, with D possibly TRBD1 on 5 matching bases. Germline values: CDR1 SNHLY, CDR2 FYNNEI. This CDR3 contains 15 residues. V shed 2 bases and J shed 6 bases, with 16 bases lying between them. Here the CDR3 reads CASSEFGQGRAEAFF. The CDR3 coding sequence is TGTGCCAGCAGTGAATTCGGGCAGGGACGAGCTGAAGCTTTCTTT.

This clonotype was counted ten times or more. The chain is built from TRBV6-2 or TRBV6-3 and TRBJ1-1; possibly TRBD1 for D (5 bases). Germline-derived CDR1 and CDR2 are MNHEY and SVGEGT. The CDR3 consists of 14 residues. Trimming removed 6 bases at V and 4 bases at J, with 15 bases between. This chain's CDR3 is CASSRPQGATEAFF. DNA of the CDR3: TGTGCCAGCAGCCGACCCCAAGGGGCCACTGAAGCTTTCTTT.

The rearrangement joins TRBV12-3 or TRBV12-4 to TRBJ1-1; 8 bases fit TRBD1. V trimming: 6 bases; J trimming: 10 bases; junction bases outside the gene matches: 16. The CDR3 covers 15 residues. Written as DNA, the CDR3 is TGTGCCAGCAGCCTATCTGGGACAGGCCCTCGCCGAGCTTTCTTT. This codes for CASSLSGTGPRRAFF.

There are many counts of this clonotype. The genes are TRBV19 and TRBJ1-5, with TRBD1 matching 10 bases. V shed 5 bases and J 9 bases; nucleotides not matched to a gene: 13. In germline, CDR1 is LNHDA, CDR2 SQIVND (reference sequence). The CDR3 has 16 amino acids. The CDR3 DNA follows: TGTGCCAGTAGTTTTTCCTCCGGGACAGGGGCGAGGCCCCAGCATTTT. It specifies CASSFSSGTGARPQHF. Variable domain in full (rest from reference TRBV19 and TRBJ1-5): DGGITQSPKYLFRKEGQNVTLSCEQNLNHDAMYWYRQDPGQGLRLIYYSQIVNDFQKGDIAEGYSVSREKKESFPLTVTSAQKNPTAFYLCASSFSSGTGARPQHFGDGTRLSIL.

In this sample, this clonotype turned up many times. CDR3 DNA sequence: TGCGCCAGCAGCTTGGAAACCGGGACAGCTAATTCACCCCTCCACTTT. Encoded protein: CASSLETGTANSPLHF. The chain employs TRBV5-1 and TRBJ1-6, with 7 nucleotides matching TRBD1. The germline gives CDR1 SGHRS, CDR2 YFSETQ. The CDR3 contains 16 residues. The trim removed 0 bases at V and 6 bases at J, leaving 6 bases unmatched.

The chain is built from TRBV13 and TRBJ2-7, with 15 nucleotides matching TRBD2. The germline V gene encodes CDR1 PRHDT and CDR2 FYEKMQ (reference sequence). V lost 4 bases and J lost 2; bases outside the gene matches: 0. This CDR3 comprises 15 residues. The CDR3 sequence is CASSWTSGGAYEQYF. For the CDR3, the DNA is TGTGCCAGCAGCTGGACTAGCGGGGGGGCCTACGAGCAGTACTTC. The full variable domain, completed using reference TRBV13 and TRBJ2-7, is AAGVIQSPRHLIKEKRETATLKCYPIPRHDTVYWYQQGPGQDPQFLISFYEKMQSDKGSIPDRFSAQQFSDYHSELNMSSLELGDSALYFCASSWTSGGAYEQYFGPGTRLTVT.

Many counts were recorded for this clonotype. The rearrangement uses TRBV5-1 and TRBJ2-7; possibly TRBD2 for D (6 bases). Germline CDR1 SGHRS, CDR2 YFSETQ. The V end lost 0 bases, the J end lost 0 bases, and 10 bases lay between the germline ends. The CDR3 covers 15 residues. CDR3 DNA: TGCGCCAGCAGCTTGGAATGGCGGGGCTCCTACGAGCAGTACTTC. Its protein product is CASSLEWRGSYEQYF.

This clonotype was seen ten or more times. The chain joins TRBV20-1 to TRBJ1-1, with 9 bases fitting TRBD1. Germline assignment: CDR1 DFQATT and CDR2 SNEGSKA (reference sequence). The V segment lost 5 bases and the J segment 3 bases; nucleotides outside the gene matches: 4. The CDR3 covers 13 residues. The CDR3 region has the DNA TGCAGTGCTGAAGACAGGGGGGACACTGAAGCTTTCTTT. It translates to CSAEDRGDTEAFF.

This clonotype was detected ten times or more. The chain carries TRBV9 and TRBJ1-2; possibly TRBD1 for D (5 bases). V lost 0 bases and J lost 1, with 22 bases in between. Germline V gene data show CDR1 as SGDLS and CDR2 as YYNGEE. This CDR3 is built from 19 residues. The CDR3 loop is CASSVVSRTPPHFNYGYTF. The CDR3 nucleotides read TGTGCCAGCAGCGTAGTAAGCAGGACACCCCCCCATTTTAACTATGGCTACACCTTC.

The V gene is TRBV6-5, the J gene TRBJ1-1; 7 bases map to TRBD1. The CDR3 loop spans 15 amino acids. The germline gives CDR1 MNHEY, CDR2 SVGAGI. V dropped 0 bases and J dropped 4; count of bases not matched to a gene: 5. Here the CDR3 reads CASSYSRQGGTEAFF. The CDR3, as DNA: TGTGCCAGCAGTTACTCGAGACAGGGCGGCACTGAAGCTTTCTTT.

Ten or more counts support this clonotype. The rearrangement uses TRBV29-1 and TRBJ1-1; D perhaps matches TRBD1 (6 bases). The CDR3 spans 13 residues. Germline V gene sequence: CDR1 SQVTM, CDR2 ANQGSEA. The V end was cut by 3 bases, the J end by 4 bases, with 12 bases between. The CDR3 bases are TGCAGCGTTGACAGGGGATCGGGCACTGAAGCTTTCTTT. Translating gives CSVDRGSGTEAFF.

The sample holds many counts of this clonotype. This rearrangement joins TRBV28 to TRBJ2-7; TRBD1 aligns across 10 bases. The V gene end was trimmed by 7 bases and the J gene end by 3 bases; junction bases not matched to a gene: 15. Looked up from germline, CDR1 is MDHEN and CDR2 is SYDVKM. This CDR3 has 17 residues. CDR3 nucleotides: TGTGCCAGCAAACTTTTCGACAGGGGGCTACCGATCTACGAGCAGTACTTC. Translation: CASKLFDRGLPIYEQYF.

This clonotype was detected ten times or more. The V gene is TRBV29-1, the J gene TRBJ2-7, with 10 bases matching TRBD2. The CDR3 is 15 residues long. J gave up 5 bases and V 6 bases, and 13 bases lay outside the gene matches. The germline V gene encodes CDR1 SQVTM and CDR2 ANQGSEA. The CDR3 here is CSVKRASGRADEQYF. The CDR3 region has the DNA TGCAGCGTCAAACGAGCTAGCGGGAGAGCCGACGAGCAGTACTTC.

The chain joins TRBV5-1 to TRBJ2-7; 9 nucleotides align to TRBD2. Germline V gene data show CDR1 as SGHRS and CDR2 as YFSETQ. J gave up 1 base and V 4 bases, and 6 bases lay outside the gene matches. The CDR3 has 15 residues. In DNA, the CDR3 is TGCGCCAGCAGCGTCACTAGCGGGCCATCCTACGAGCAGTACTTC. It is translated as CASSVTSGPSYEQYF.

This clonotype has ten or more counts. The chain joins TRBV5-4 to TRBJ1-1; D call uncertain. Per germline, CDR1 SGHNT and CDR2 YYREEE (reference sequence). Deletions cut 3 bases from V and 4 bases from J, with 16 bases between. The CDR3 contains 15 residues. DNA of the CDR3: TGTGCCAGCAGCTCGGCGGGTGTCTTGGTCACTGAAGCTTTCTTT. Residues: CASSSAGVLVTEAFF.

This clonotype has at least ten counts. The rearrangement joins TRBV6-2 or TRBV6-3 to TRBJ2-2; D remains unclear. In germline, CDR1 is MNHEY, CDR2 SVGEGT. V lost 7 bases and J lost 5, with 17 bases in between. The CDR3 extends over 15 amino acids. The DNA of the CDR3 is TGTGCCAGCATTATAGGTGGCGGTAATACCGGGGAGCTGTTTTTT. Translation: CASIIGGGNTGELFF.

This clonotype came up many times. The gene calls are TRBV19 and TRBJ2-7; a possible D gene is TRBD2 (6 bases). The CDR3 has 12 residues. CDR1 is LNHDA, CDR2 SQIVND, per germline (reference sequence). V lost 3 bases to trimming and J lost 7 bases, with 10 bases between them. The CDR3: CASSIWRGEQYF. Here the CDR3 DNA reads TGTGCCAGTAGTATTTGGAGGGGAGAGCAGTACTTC. The whole variable domain, filled in from reference TRBV19 and TRBJ2-7, reads DGGITQSPKYLFRKEGQNVTLSCEQNLNHDAMYWYRQDPGQGLRLIYYSQIVNDFQKGDIAEGYSVSREKKESFPLTVTSAQKNPTAFYLCASSIWRGEQYFGPGTRLTVT.